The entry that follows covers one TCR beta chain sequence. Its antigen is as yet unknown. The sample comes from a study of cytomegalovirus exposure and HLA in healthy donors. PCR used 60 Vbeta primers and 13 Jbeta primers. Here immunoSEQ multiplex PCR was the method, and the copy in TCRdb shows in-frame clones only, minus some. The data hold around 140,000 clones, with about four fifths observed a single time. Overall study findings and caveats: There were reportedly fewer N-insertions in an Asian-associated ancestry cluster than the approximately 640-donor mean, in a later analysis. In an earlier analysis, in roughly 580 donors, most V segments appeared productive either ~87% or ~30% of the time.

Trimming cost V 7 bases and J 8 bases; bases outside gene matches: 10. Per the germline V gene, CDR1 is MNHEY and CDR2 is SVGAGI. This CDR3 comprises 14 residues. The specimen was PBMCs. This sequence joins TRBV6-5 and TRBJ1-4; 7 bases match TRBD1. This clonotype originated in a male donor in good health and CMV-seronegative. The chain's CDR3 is CASTDRGRREKLFF. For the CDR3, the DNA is TGTGCCAGCACAGATAGGGGGCGAAGGGAAAAACTGTTTTTT.